A selection of T cell receptor beta chains follows, all from one sample in a study of blood T cell repertoires in COVID-19. Profiled with immunoSEQ multiplex PCR; TCRdb holds only in-frame clones, not every one. The repertoire has roughly 190,000 clones, around 84% of them found once; the top ten carry about 15%. Input material: peripheral blood. The origin of the receptors is a woman aged 70 to 79 with COVID-19, enrolled during active disease. Both conserved end residues are part of each CDR3. The order of the fields is CDR3 length, J gene, D gene, V gene, clone size, CDR3 protein, CDR3 DNA. D genes are given only for firm matches. Expanded clones are given a class, and other clones once, few, many or no size at all.

length: 14
J: TRBJ2-1
D: TRBD1
V: TRBV6-2/TRBV6-3
size: .
CDR3: CASSYTGGRNEQFF
DNA: TGTGCCAGCAGTTACACAGGGGGAAGGAATGAGCAGTTCTTC

length: 13
J: TRBJ2-5
D: TRBD1
V: TRBV5-1
size: .
CDR3: CASSSRGRETQYF
DNA: TGCGCCAGCAGCTCCAGGGGGCGAGAGACCCAGTACTTC

length: 13
J: TRBJ1-4
D: TRBD1
V: TRBV29-1
size: .
CDR3: CSVETGQNEKLFF
DNA: TGCAGCGTTGAGACAGGGCAAAATGAAAAACTGTTTTTT

length: 13
J: TRBJ2-5
D: TRBD1
V: TRBV11-1
size: .
CDR3: CASSLGTEETQYF
DNA: TGTGCCAGCAGCTTGGGGACAGAAGAGACCCAGTACTTC

length: 14
J: TRBJ1-1
D: .
V: TRBV2
size: once
CDR3: CASSARGASTEAFF
DNA: TGTGCCAGCAGTGCTAGGGGTGCAAGCACTGAAGCTTTCTTT

length: 14
J: TRBJ1-4
D: .
V: TRBV30
size: .
CDR3: CAGVTGPFNEKLFF
DNA: TGTGCCGGAGTAACGGGTCCATTTAATGAAAAACTGTTTTTT

length: 13
J: TRBJ2-5
D: .
V: TRBV7-2
size: .
CDR3: CASSLLYAETQYF
DNA: TGTGCCAGCAGCTTATTGTACGCGGAGACCCAGTACTTC

length: 16
J: TRBJ2-6
D: .
V: TRBV7-9
size: once
CDR3: CASSLGQETGANVLTF
DNA: TGTGCCAGCAGCTTAGGTCAGGAAACTGGGGCCAACGTCCTGACTTTC

length: 14
J: TRBJ2-7
D: TRBD1
V: TRBV5-1
size: .
CDR3: CASSLESRGREQYF
DNA: TGCGCCAGCAGCTTGGAGAGCAGGGGGCGGGAGCAGTACTTC

length: 13
J: TRBJ1-5
D: TRBD1
V: TRBV28
size: few
CDR3: CATHPGQGQPQHF
DNA: TGTGCCACCCACCCGGGACAGGGGCAGCCCCAGCATTTT

length: 14
J: TRBJ1-5
D: .
V: TRBV4-2
size: few
CDR3: CASSQGRNNQPQHF
DNA: TGTGCCAGCAGCCAAGGGCGGAACAATCAGCCCCAGCATTTT

length: 14
J: TRBJ2-1
D: .
V: TRBV27
size: .
CDR3: CASSFQGTHNEQFF
DNA: TGTGCCAGCAGTTTTCAAGGGACTCACAATGAGCAGTTCTTC

length: 15
J: TRBJ1-5
D: TRBD1
V: TRBV5-1
size: .
CDR3: CASSPTDRENQPQHF
DNA: TGCGCCAGCAGCCCCACGGACAGGGAGAATCAGCCCCAGCATTTT

length: 16
J: TRBJ1-5
D: .
V: TRBV10-2
size: once
CDR3: CASSGQEQGPNQPQHF
DNA: TGCGCCAGCAGTGGTCAAGAACAGGGCCCCAATCAGCCCCAGCATTTT

length: 16
J: TRBJ1-3
D: .
V: TRBV5-1
size: .
CDR3: CASSLNQGTSGNTIYF
DNA: TGCGCCAGCAGCTTGAACCAGGGGACCTCTGGAAACACCATATATTTT

length: 14
J: TRBJ1-1
D: TRBD1
V: TRBV5-1
size: .
CDR3: CASSQGQGYTEAFF
DNA: TGCGCCAGCAGCCAGGGACAGGGGTACACTGAAGCTTTCTTT

length: 16
J: TRBJ2-5
D: TRBD2
V: TRBV7-2
size: .
CDR3: CASSLQGGRIGETQYF
DNA: TGTGCCAGCAGCTTACAGGGCGGGAGGATCGGGGAGACCCAGTACTTC

length: 15
J: TRBJ2-7
D: TRBD2
V: TRBV6-2/TRBV6-3
size: .
CDR3: CASSAALAATYEQYF
DNA: TGTGCCAGCAGTGCAGCCCTAGCGGCGACCTACGAGCAGTACTTC

length: 14
J: TRBJ2-1
D: .
V: TRBV11-3
size: .
CDR3: CASSLGAIRNEQFF
DNA: TGTGCCAGCAGCTTAGGGGCCATCAGAAATGAGCAGTTCTTC

length: 13
J: TRBJ1-6
D: .
V: TRBV7-3
size: .
CDR3: CASSPGVNSPLHF
DNA: TGTGCCAGCAGCCCGGGAGTTAATTCACCCCTCCACTTT

length: 13
J: TRBJ2-7
D: .
V: TRBV6-2/TRBV6-3
size: .
CDR3: CASSRRGQYEQYF
DNA: TGTGCCAGCAGTAGGAGGGGACAGTACGAGCAGTACTTC

length: 16
J: TRBJ1-6
D: .
V: TRBV6-5
size: .
CDR3: CASSYGEGLSNSPLHF
DNA: TGTGCCAGCAGTTACGGGGAGGGTCTAAGTAATTCACCCCTCCACTTT

length: 17
J: TRBJ1-5
D: .
V: TRBV6-1
size: .
CDR3: CASSEVWAPGMDQPQHF
DNA: TGTGCCAGCAGTGAAGTGTGGGCCCCAGGAATGGATCAGCCCCAGCATTTT

length: 14
J: TRBJ2-3
D: .
V: TRBV6-5
size: .
CDR3: CASSPRQMADTQYF
DNA: TGTGCCAGCAGTCCCCGACAGATGGCAGATACGCAGTATTTT

length: 12
J: TRBJ1-2
D: .
V: TRBV27
size: once
CDR3: CASSKSGDGYTF
DNA: TGTGCCAGCAGTAAATCGGGGGATGGCTACACCTTC

length: 14
J: TRBJ1-2
D: TRBD1
V: TRBV6-4
size: .
CDR3: CASSAETGGYGYTF
DNA: TGTGCCAGCAGTGCCGAGACAGGGGGCTATGGCTACACCTTC

length: 15
J: TRBJ2-1
D: TRBD2
V: TRBV5-6
size: .
CDR3: CASSLRSGGPNEQFF
DNA: TGTGCCAGCAGCTTGAGGAGCGGGGGGCCCAATGAGCAGTTCTTC

length: 15
J: TRBJ1-5
D: TRBD1
V: TRBV19
size: few
CDR3: CASSNLGQVGQPQHF
DNA: TGTGCCAGTAGTAACCTCGGACAGGTCGGGCAGCCCCAGCATTTT

length: 17
J: TRBJ1-1
D: .
V: TRBV1
size: .
CDR3: CTSSQDRGSFGNTEAFF
DNA: TGCACCAGCAGCCAAGATCGAGGGTCTTTTGGGAACACTGAAGCTTTCTTT

length: 14
J: TRBJ2-1
D: .
V: TRBV28
size: .
CDR3: CASSSPRAFNEQFF
DNA: TGTGCCAGCAGTTCCCCAAGAGCCTTCAATGAGCAGTTCTTC

length: 14
J: TRBJ1-1
D: TRBD1
V: TRBV5-1
size: .
CDR3: CASSLQGAGTEAFF
DNA: TGCGCCAGCAGCTTGCAGGGGGCGGGGACTGAAGCTTTCTTT

length: 14
J: TRBJ2-7
D: .
V: TRBV10-3
size: .
CDR3: CAISAYVGSNEQYF
DNA: TGTGCCATCAGTGCGTACGTGGGGAGTAACGAGCAGTACTTC

length: 12
J: TRBJ1-2
D: .
V: TRBV5-4
size: .
CDR3: CASSLGGGGYTF
DNA: TGTGCCAGCAGCTTGGGGGGAGGAGGCTACACCTTC

length: 16
J: TRBJ2-2
D: TRBD2
V: TRBV11-2
size: .
CDR3: CASSFGTSGSPGELFF
DNA: TGTGCCAGCAGCTTTGGGACTAGCGGGTCCCCCGGGGAGCTGTTTTTT

length: 14
J: TRBJ1-2
D: .
V: TRBV6-5
size: .
CDR3: CASSNGEGRYGYTF
DNA: TGTGCCAGCAGTAACGGGGAGGGTCGGTATGGCTACACCTTC

length: 12
J: TRBJ2-1
D: .
V: TRBV7-9
size: .
CDR3: CASSPSTGRGFF
DNA: TGTGCCAGCAGCCCTTCCACCGGAAGGGGGTTCTTC

length: 17
J: TRBJ2-5
D: TRBD2
V: TRBV7-2
size: .
CDR3: CASSLGASGSGGETQYF
DNA: TGTGCCAGCAGCTTAGGTGCTAGCGGGAGCGGCGGAGAGACCCAGTACTTC

length: 12
J: TRBJ1-2
D: .
V: TRBV30
size: once
CDR3: CAWSGLAGGYTF
DNA: TGTGCCTGGAGTGGACTGGCCGGTGGCTACACCTTC

length: 17
J: TRBJ1-3
D: .
V: TRBV6-1
size: .
CDR3: CASSEVSVGRAGNTIYF
DNA: TGTGCCAGCAGTGAAGTTTCGGTGGGCAGGGCTGGAAACACCATATATTTT

length: 16
J: TRBJ2-2
D: TRBD2
V: TRBV7-2
size: .
CDR3: CASSLMAGGNTGELFF
DNA: TGTGCCAGCAGCTTAATGGCGGGGGGGAACACCGGGGAGCTGTTTTTT